This TCR beta chain appears in the sequencing data of a study of blood T cell repertoires in COVID-19. About the study: The origin of the acute and convalescent COVID-19 samples was the United States, Italy and Spain. Nucleic acid was either cDNA or gDNA, and it came from T cells, B-cell-depleted T cells, or PBMCs.

Original methodology: Counts of nucleated cells, estimated from reference gene primer amplification, were obtained. Some clones are missing from TCRdb's copy, which holds only in-frame ones; the method was immunoSEQ multiplex PCR. That table furnishes V, J and clone size, whereas the DNA furnished D and trimming. Here the sample spans about 280,000 clones, approximately 91% being singletons. Looked up from germline, CDR1 is SNHLY and CDR2 is FYNNEI. Trimming took off 1 base at V and 5 bases at J, with 14 bases between the two ends. The CDR3 is 15 amino acids. The V gene is TRBV2, the J gene TRBJ1-2; D perhaps matches TRBD1 (5 bases). This receptor was obtained from a woman in her forties who had recovered from COVID-19. The specimen was peripheral blood. The CDR3 DNA sequence: TGTGCCAGCAGTGAAGTTAGGGGCGCAAAGTATGGCTACACCTTC. Protein: CASSEVRGAKYGYTF.